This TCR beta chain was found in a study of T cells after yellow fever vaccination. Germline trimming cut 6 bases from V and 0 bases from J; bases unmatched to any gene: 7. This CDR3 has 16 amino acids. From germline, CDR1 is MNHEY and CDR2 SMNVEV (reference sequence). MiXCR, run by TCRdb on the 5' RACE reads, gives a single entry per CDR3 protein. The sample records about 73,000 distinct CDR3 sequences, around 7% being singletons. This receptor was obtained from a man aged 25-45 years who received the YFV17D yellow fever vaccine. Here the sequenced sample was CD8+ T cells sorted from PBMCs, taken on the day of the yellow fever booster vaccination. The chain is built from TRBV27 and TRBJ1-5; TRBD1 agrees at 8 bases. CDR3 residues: CASRGTGSYSNQPQHF. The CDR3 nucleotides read TGTGCCAGCAGAGGGACAGGAAGTTATAGCAATCAGCCCCAGCATTTT.